The present entry profiles one TCR beta chain with its context. This entry is derived from a study of technical replicates of blood from a handful of donors. The V end lost 1 base, the J end lost 3 bases, and 14 bases lay between the germline ends. The CDR3 is 16 amino acids. Germline-derived CDR1 and CDR2 are MGHRA and YSYEKL. Sequencing was performed with immunoSEQ multiplex PCR; in TCRdb, only in-frame clones are kept and a portion is missing. The data hold roughly 70,000 clones, with about 91% observed a single time. The chain has TRBV4-1 and TRBJ2-3; no clear D. The sequence was collected from a human donor in good health. Source material: T cells isolated from PBMCs. The CDR3 is CASSQVPHYTTDTQYF. The CDR3 DNA sequence: TGCGCCAGCAGCCAAGTCCCCCACTACACGACAGATACGCAGTATTTT.